This T cell receptor beta chain was sequenced in a study of blood T cells in healthy people across ages. Study-level points and caveats: Not knowing donor CMV status may have confounded expanded clonotype changes. TCR beta diversity correlated strongly with naive T cell percentage.

The germline V gene encodes CDR1 GTSNPN and CDR2 SVGIG (reference sequence). The CDR3 has 11 residues. Each sample provided at least 6 micrograms of extracted total RNA. PCR was performed a second time for about 7 to 11 cycles using a sample-barcoded 5' primer and a J-beta primer mix. TCRdb re-called the 5' RACE reads through MiXCR, storing one row per CDR3 protein. The table includes 1.5 million to 2 million distinct CDR3 sequences, around 35% detected once. Of note for this clonotype: Its antigen is not known.

What was sequenced was blood. The chain joins TRBV30 to TRBJ2-5; D remains unclear. TRBJ2-7 matches the DNA end more closely, so the J call is doubtful. This sequence originates from a woman in her thirties in good health. DNA for the CDR3: TGTGCTGCAAGGGTTGGCTACGAGCAGTACTTC. Translation: CAARVGYEQYF.